One and the same sample provided the 9 T cell receptor beta chains below, sequenced in a study of glioma-infiltrating T cells. Amplification of TCR alpha and beta CDR3 regions from RNA used iRepertoire nested multiplex PCR. One entry per CDR3 protein, called by TCRdb with MiXCR from the multiplex PCR reads. The sample lists around 100,000 distinct CDR3 sequences, around 28% seen once, with 44% in the top ten. Specimen: glioma tissue, nonneoplastic brain tissue, or PBMCs (not recorded which). Source of these receptors: a human donor with low-grade glioma or glioblastoma, undergoing nonglioma brain surgery, or in good health (not recorded which).

Comment on this clonotype: A much larger clone lies one base from this, so it may be a read error. The rearrangement links TRBV28 to TRBJ2-4; perhaps D is TRBD1 or TRBD2 (5 bases each). Between the trimmed V and J ends, which lost 4 bases and 0 bases, there was a span of 10 bases. The CDR3 consists of 15 residues. The germline V gene has CDR1 MDHEN and CDR2 SYDVKM. The CDR3 sequence: CASSSYGAAKNIQYF. CDR3 DNA sequence: TGTGCCAGCAGTTCTTACGGGGCAGCCAAAAACATTCAGTACTTC.

This clonotype was recorded many times. The rearrangement uses TRBV20-1 and TRBJ2-7, with D maybe TRBD2 (5 bases). V lost 6 bases to trimming and J lost 2 bases, with 8 bases between them. Germline lookup yields CDR1 DFQATT and CDR2 SNEGSKA (reference sequence). This CDR3 is built from 11 residues. The CDR3 coding sequence is TGCAGTGCCCCCGGGACCTACGAGCAGTACTTC. Protein sequence: CSAPGTYEQYF.

The chain is built from TRBV5-1 and TRBJ2-2; D call uncertain. The CDR3 covers 14 residues. V was clipped by 4 bases and J by 7 bases, with 14 bases between them. Germline V gives CDR1 SGHRS, CDR2 YFSETQ. CDR3 nucleotides: TGCGCCAGCAGCCAACTTCCCTCGGGCGGGGAGCTGTTTTTT. Translation gives CASSQLPSGGELFF.

This clonotype was observed a few times. A much larger clone differs by one base, so this may be a read error. V usage is TRBV19 and J usage is TRBJ2-5; D ambiguous. CDR3 length: 13 residues. Germline V gene lookup returns CDR1 LNHDA and CDR2 SQIVND (reference sequence). The V end was cut by 8 bases, the J end by 11 bases, with 21 bases between. DNA of the CDR3: TGTGCCAGTGTCAGTAGCTCCTACAATGAGCAGTACTTC. This translates into CASVSSSYNEQYF.

This clonotype occurred many times. The chain has TRBV3-1 and TRBJ1-1; D is possibly TRBD1 (5 bases). Trimming cost V 4 bases and J 1 base, with 10 bases left between them. The CDR3 sequence is 14 residues long. Germline assignment: CDR1 LGHDT and CDR2 YNNKEL (reference sequence). Here the CDR3 reads CASSRLDTNTEAFF. Here the CDR3 DNA reads TGTGCCAGCAGCCGCCTGGACACGAACACTGAAGCTTTCTTT.

The rearrangement uses TRBV19 and TRBJ2-7, with 8 bases that match TRBD1. The length of the CDR3 is 12 residues. Losses at the gene ends were 9 bases for V and 3 bases for J; bases not matched to a gene: 4. Germline CDR1 is LNHDA and CDR2 is SQIVND (reference sequence). Written as DNA, the CDR3 is TGTGCCAGCGGACAGGGAAACTACGAGCAGTACTTC. This encodes CASGQGNYEQYF.

Only one count was recorded for this clonotype. A read error is possible here, since a much larger clone lies one base away. V and J are TRBV18 and TRBJ2-5; possibly TRBD2 for D (6 bases). The CDR3 runs to 13 residues. With 1 base removed from V and 9 bases from J, the gap between germline ends came to 12 bases. Germline V gene data show CDR1 as KGHSH and CDR2 as LQKENI. As DNA, the CDR3 is TGTGCCAGCTCACCACGGGATAGGGAGGCCCAGTACTTC. Translation: CASSPRDREAQYF.

This clonotype was seen ten or more times. This chain uses TRBV2 with TRBJ2-7, with 10 bases that match TRBD2. Germline CDR1 is SNHLY and CDR2 is FYNNEI. The CDR3 consists of 15 residues. Trimming took 5 bases from V and 4 from J; bases not matched to a gene: 8. The CDR3 region is CASSPRGAGGYEQYF. For the CDR3, the DNA is TGTGCCAGCAGTCCCCGTGGAGCGGGGGGGTACGAGCAGTACTTC.

This clonotype has a handful of counts. The V gene is TRBV5-6, the J gene TRBJ1-1, with 8 bases matching TRBD1. With V trimmed by 2 bases and J by 3 bases, 18 bases remained unmatched. This CDR3 is built from 19 residues. Germline-derived CDR1 and CDR2 are SGHDT and YYEEEE. CDR3 DNA sequence: TGTGCCAGCAGCTTAATGAACAGGGGACTGGGACAGGAGGACACTGAAGCTTTCTTT. It translates to CASSLMNRGLGQEDTEAFF. Drawing the rest from reference TRBV5-6 and TRBJ1-1, the complete variable domain is DAGVTQSPTHLIKTRGQQVTLRCSPKSGHDTVSWYQQALGQGPQFIFQYYEEEERQRGNFPDRFSGHQFPNYSSELNVNALLLGDSALYLCASSLMNRGLGQEDTEAFFGQGTRLTVV.